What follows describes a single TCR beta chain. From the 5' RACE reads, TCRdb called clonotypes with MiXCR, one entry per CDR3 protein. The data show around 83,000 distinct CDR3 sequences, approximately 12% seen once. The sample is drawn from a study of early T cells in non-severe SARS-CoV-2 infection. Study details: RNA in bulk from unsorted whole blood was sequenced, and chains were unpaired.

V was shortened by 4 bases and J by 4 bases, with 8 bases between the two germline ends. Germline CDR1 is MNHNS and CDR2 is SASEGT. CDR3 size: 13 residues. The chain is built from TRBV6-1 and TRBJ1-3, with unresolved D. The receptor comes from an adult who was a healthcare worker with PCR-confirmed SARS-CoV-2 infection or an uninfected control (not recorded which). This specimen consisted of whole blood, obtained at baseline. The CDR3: CASSGSFGNTIYF. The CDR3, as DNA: TGTGCCAGCAGTGGGAGTTTCGGAAACACCATATATTTT.